This T cell receptor (beta chain) comes out of a study of CD8 T cells in Susac syndrome. CD8+ and CD4+ T cells circulating in blood were sequenced for TCR beta. TEMRA cells were FACS-enriched and CD8+ and CD4+ T cells negatively isolated. The CDR3 is made up of 15 amino acids. The V gene's germline CDR1 is LNHDA and CDR2 SQIVND (reference sequence). With 5 bases removed from V and 3 bases from J, the gap between germline ends came to 14 bases. Random-hexamer reverse transcription was applied to about 0.45 to 1 ug RNA. TCR beta CDR3 was amplified by immunoSEQ multiplex PCR. This amplification extended across 54 Vbeta and 13 Jbeta segments. TCRdb independently ran MiXCR on the immunoSEQ multiplex PCR reads; one entry per CDR3 protein. The sample includes some 160,000 distinct CDR3 sequences, roughly 95% of them seen just once.

The chain joins TRBV19 to TRBJ2-1; perhaps D is TRBD1 or TRBD2 (7 bases each). The specimen sequenced was CD8+ T cells from PBMCs. This sequence originates from a human donor with multiple sclerosis. In DNA, the CDR3 is TGTGCCAGTAGTGCCAGGGGGGGTAGCTACAATGAGCAGTTCTTC. Amino acids: CASSARGGSYNEQFF.